The sequence of this T cell receptor (beta chain) was determined in a study of blood T cell repertoires in COVID-19. Study context: PBMCs, B-cell-depleted T cells, or T cells were the source of the cDNA or gDNA that made up the material.

The table came from immunoSEQ multiplex PCR; TCRdb's copy has only in-frame clones and leaves some out. The sample records 150,000 or so clones, more than 75% being singletons. Sequences were obtained from peripheral blood. The receptor comes from a man aged 18 to 30 with acute or convalescent COVID-19.

CDR3 region: CASSLGQANEKLFF. The CDR3 DNA reads as TGTGCCAGCAGCTTAGGACAGGCTAATGAAAAACTGTTTTTT. This sequence joins TRBV7-9 and TRBJ1-4, with D perhaps TRBD1 (6 bases). CDR3 length: 14 amino acids. Germline assignment: CDR1 SEHNR and CDR2 FQNEAQ (reference sequence). Trimming took 1 base from V and 3 from J, leaving 6 bases between them.